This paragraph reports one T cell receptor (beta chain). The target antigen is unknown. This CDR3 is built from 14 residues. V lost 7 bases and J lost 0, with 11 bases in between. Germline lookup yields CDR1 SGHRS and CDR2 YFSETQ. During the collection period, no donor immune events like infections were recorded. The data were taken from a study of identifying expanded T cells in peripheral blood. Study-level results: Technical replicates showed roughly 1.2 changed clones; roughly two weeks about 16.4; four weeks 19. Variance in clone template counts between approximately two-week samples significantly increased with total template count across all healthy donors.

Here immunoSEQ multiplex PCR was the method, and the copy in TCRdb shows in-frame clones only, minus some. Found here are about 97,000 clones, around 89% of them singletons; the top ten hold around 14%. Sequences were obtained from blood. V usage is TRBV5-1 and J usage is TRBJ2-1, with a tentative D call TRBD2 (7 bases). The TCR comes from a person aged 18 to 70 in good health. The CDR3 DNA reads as TGCGCCAGCTCGGGGGGCTACTCCTACAATGAGCAGTTCTTC. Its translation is CASSGGYSYNEQFF.